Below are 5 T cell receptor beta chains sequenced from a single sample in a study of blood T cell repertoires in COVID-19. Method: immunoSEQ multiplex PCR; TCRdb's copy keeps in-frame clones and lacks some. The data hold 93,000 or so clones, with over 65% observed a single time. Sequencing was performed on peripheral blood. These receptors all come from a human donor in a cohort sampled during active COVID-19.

CDR3 DNA: TGTGCCAGCCGGTATGTGGCCCGGGTTAATGAAAAACTGTTTTTT. Translation gives CASRYVARVNEKLFF. The chain has TRBV19 and TRBJ1-4, with D uncertain. The CDR3 consists of 15 residues. From germline, CDR1 is LNHDA and CDR2 SQIVND (reference sequence). The germline V and J ends were trimmed by 9 bases and 4 bases, with 18 bases remaining between them. The variable domain in full, with the rest retrieved from reference TRBV19 and TRBJ1-4, is DGGITQSPKYLFRKEGQNVTLSCEQNLNHDAMYWYRQDPGQGLRLIYYSQIVNDFQKGDIAEGYSVSREKKESFPLTVTSAQKNPTAFYLCASRYVARVNEKLFFGSGTQLSVL.

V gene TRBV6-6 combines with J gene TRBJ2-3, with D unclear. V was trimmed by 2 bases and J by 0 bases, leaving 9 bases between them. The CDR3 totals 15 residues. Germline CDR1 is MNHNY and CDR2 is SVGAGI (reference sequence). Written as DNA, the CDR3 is TGTGCCAGCAGTTACACGGCGGTAAGCACAGATACGCAGTATTTT. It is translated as CASSYTAVSTDTQYF.

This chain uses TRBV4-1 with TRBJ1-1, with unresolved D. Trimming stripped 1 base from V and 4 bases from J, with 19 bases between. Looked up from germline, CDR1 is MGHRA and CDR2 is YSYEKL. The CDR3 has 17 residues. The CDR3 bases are TGCGCCAGCAGCCAAGCCAGGTCAGGCCCTTATGGCACTGAAGCTTTCTTT. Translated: CASSQARSGPYGTEAFF.

This CDR3 is CASSHGGAGTDTQYF. The DNA of the CDR3 is TGTGCCAGCTCACACGGGGGGGCTGGCACAGATACGCAGTATTTT. The rearrangement links TRBV18 to TRBJ2-3, with TRBD2 matching 8 bases. The CDR3 is made up of 15 amino acids. Germline CDR1 is KGHSH and CDR2 is LQKENI. Trimming removed 4 bases from V and 1 base from J; junction bases left unmatched: 4.

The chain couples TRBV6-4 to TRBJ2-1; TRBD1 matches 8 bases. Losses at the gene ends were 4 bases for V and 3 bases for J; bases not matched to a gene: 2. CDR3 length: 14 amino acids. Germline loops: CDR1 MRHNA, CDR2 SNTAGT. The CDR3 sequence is CASSAQGGYNEQFF. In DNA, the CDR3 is TGTGCCAGCAGTGCACAGGGGGGCTACAATGAGCAGTTCTTC.